The present entry profiles one T cell receptor beta chain with its context. Its antigen is as yet unknown. At the DNA level, this CDR3 is encoded by other sequences in the same sample as well. These data are taken from a study of beta chain features in type 1 diabetes. The authors took one heparinised blood draw, averaging about 110 mL, from each donor. CD45RO/CCR7/CD25/CD127/CD95/CD27 sorting isolated CD4+ naive, central memory, regulatory and stem cell-like memory cells. Purity exceeded 95% in all sorted populations. This CDR3 contains 13 residues. Germline V gives CDR1 LNHDA, CDR2 SQIVND (reference sequence). J was trimmed by 7 bases and V by 3 bases; bases with no gene match: 3. The entirety of the isolated RNA underwent reverse transcription, so expressed TCRB transcripts were sequenced. Clones were read by immunoSEQ multiplex PCR, and TCRdb kept only the in-frame ones, dropping some. This sample has under 350,000 clones, with roughly an eighth found just once.

Overall study results and limits: A moderate, significant TCRB CDR3 shortening appeared in type 1 diabetes across four CD4+ subsets. Researchers reported that naive, central memory and Treg TCRB repertoires appeared more similar in patients than in healthy donors.

The sequenced sample consisted of naive CD4+ T cells from blood. The chain uses TRBV19 and TRBJ1-5; 7 bases agree with TRBD1. The sequence derives from a man between 25 and 39 years old with type 1 diabetes. CDR3 in amino acids: CASSIDRDQPQHF. The CDR3 DNA reads as TGTGCCAGTAGTATCGACAGGGACCAGCCCCAGCATTTT.